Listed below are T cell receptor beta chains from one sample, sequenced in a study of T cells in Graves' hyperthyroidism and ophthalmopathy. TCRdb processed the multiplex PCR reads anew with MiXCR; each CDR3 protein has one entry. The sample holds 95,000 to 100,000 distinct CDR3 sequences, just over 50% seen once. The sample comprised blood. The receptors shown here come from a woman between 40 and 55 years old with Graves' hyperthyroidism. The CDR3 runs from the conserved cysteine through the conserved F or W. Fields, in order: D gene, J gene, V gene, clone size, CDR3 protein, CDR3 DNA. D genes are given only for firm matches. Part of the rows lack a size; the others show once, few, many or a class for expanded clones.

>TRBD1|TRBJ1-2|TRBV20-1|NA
CSAPRGHYGYTF
TGCAGTGCGCCCAGGGGGCATTATGGCTACACCTTC
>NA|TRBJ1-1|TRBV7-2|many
CASSSALNTEAFF
TGTGCCAGCAGCTCAGCCCTGAACACTGAAGCTTTCTTT
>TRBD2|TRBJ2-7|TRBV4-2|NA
CASSPIRTSGFYEQYF
TGTGCCAGCAGCCCGATCCGGACTAGCGGATTCTACGAGCAGTACTTC
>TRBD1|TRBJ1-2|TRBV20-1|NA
CSARWRGGGGYTF
TGCAGTGCAAGATGGCGAGGGGGCGGTGGCTACACCTTC
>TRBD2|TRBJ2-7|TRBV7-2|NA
CASSSAGGPIYEQYF
TGTGCCAGCAGCTCAGCGGGAGGGCCGATCTACGAGCAGTACTTC
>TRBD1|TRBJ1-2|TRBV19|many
CASSIGQGSHGYTF
TGTGCCAGTAGTATCGGACAGGGCAGCCATGGCTACACCTTC
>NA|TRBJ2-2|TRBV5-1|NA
CASSRPGRINTGELFF
TGTGCCAGCAGCCGGCCCGGGCGGATTAACACCGGGGAGCTGTTTTTT
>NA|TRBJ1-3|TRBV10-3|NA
CAISELHNRDTIYF
TGTGCCATCAGTGAGTTGCACAACCGGGACACCATATATTTT
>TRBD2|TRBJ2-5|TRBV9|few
CASTRGGEETQYF
TGTGCCAGCACCCGGGGAGGGGAAGAGACCCAGTACTTC
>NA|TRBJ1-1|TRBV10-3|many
CAISESRGWGNTEAFF
TGTGCCATCAGTGAGTCCCGAGGCTGGGGTAACACTGAAGCTTTCTTT
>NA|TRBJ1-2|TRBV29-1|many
CSVGGGHGYTF
TGCAGCGTTGGAGGGGGACACGGCTACACCTTC
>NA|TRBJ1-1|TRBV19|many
CASTPGRINTEAFF
TGTGCCAGCACACCGGGACGGATAAACACTGAAGCTTTCTTT
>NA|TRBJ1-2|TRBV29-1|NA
CSVEDQTGFDYTF
TGCAGCGTTGAAGATCAAACAGGCTTCGACTACACCTTC
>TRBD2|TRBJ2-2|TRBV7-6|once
CASSPGTSGSHSGELFF
TGTGCCAGCAGCCCTGGGACTAGCGGGAGCCACAGCGGGGAGCTGTTTTTT
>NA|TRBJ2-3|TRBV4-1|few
CASSHPERADTQYF
TGCGCCAGCAGCCATCCTGAGAGGGCAGATACGCAGTATTTT
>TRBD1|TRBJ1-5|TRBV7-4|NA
CASSLWLDRGFQPQHF
TGTGCCAGCAGTTTATGGCTGGACAGGGGGTTTCAGCCCCAGCATTTT
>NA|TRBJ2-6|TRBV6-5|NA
CASSYGGGRSGANVLTF
TGTGCCAGCAGTTACGGCGGGGGCCGCTCTGGGGCCAACGTCCTGACTTTC
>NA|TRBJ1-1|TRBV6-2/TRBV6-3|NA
CASEAGNTEAFF
TGTGCCAGCGAGGCAGGGAACACTGAAGCTTTCTTT
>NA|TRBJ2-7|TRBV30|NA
CAWSVQGGTYEQYF
TGTGCCTGGAGTGTACAAGGGGGGACCTACGAGCAGTACTTC
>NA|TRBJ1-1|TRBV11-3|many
CASSWRGDTEAFF
TGTGCCAGCAGCTGGCGGGGGGACACTGAAGCTTTCTTT
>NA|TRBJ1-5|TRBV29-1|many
CSVAGTNSNQPQHF
TGCAGCGTCGCCGGGACTAATAGCAATCAGCCCCAGCATTTT
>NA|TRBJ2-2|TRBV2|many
CASRGPVNTGELFF
TGTGCCAGCAGAGGACCCGTGAACACCGGGGAGCTGTTTTTT
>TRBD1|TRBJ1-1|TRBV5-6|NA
CASSSGTGGAGTEAFF
TGTGCCAGCAGCTCCGGGACAGGGGGCGCTGGGACTGAAGCTTTCTTT
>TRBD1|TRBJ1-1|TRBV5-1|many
CASSSLTGVGAEAFF
TGCGCCAGCAGCTCGCTCACAGGGGTAGGGGCTGAAGCTTTCTTT
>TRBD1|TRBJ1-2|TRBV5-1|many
CASSLGRDRGHGYTF
TGCGCCAGCAGCTTGGGCCGGGACAGGGGGCATGGCTACACCTTC
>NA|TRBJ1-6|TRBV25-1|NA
CASSLHRESLHF
TGTGCCAGCAGCCTCCATCGGGAGTCCCTCCACTTT
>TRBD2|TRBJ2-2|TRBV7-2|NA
CASSTSGADTGELFF
TGTGCCAGCAGCACTAGCGGGGCGGACACCGGGGAGCTGTTTTTT
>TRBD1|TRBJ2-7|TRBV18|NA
CASSHGQGAYEQYF
TGTGCCAGCTCACACGGGCAGGGGGCCTACGAGCAGTACTTC
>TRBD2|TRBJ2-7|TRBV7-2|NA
CASSKGLAGAYEQYF
TGTGCCAGCAGCAAGGGACTAGCGGGAGCCTACGAGCAGTACTTC
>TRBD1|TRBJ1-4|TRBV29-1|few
CSVIGQGAEKLFF
TGCAGCGTTATAGGACAGGGAGCGGAAAAACTGTTTTTT
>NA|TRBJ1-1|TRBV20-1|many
CSARAGAAGAFF
TGCAGTGCTAGAGCGGGGGCCGCTGGAGCTTTCTTT
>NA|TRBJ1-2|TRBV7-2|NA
CASSLARGAVGYTF
TGTGCCAGCAGCTTAGCGCGGGGGGCTGTGGGCTACACCTTC